These T cell receptor beta chains were read from a single sample in a study of T cell repertoires in cytomegalovirus infection. No antigen has been identified for these receptors. One entry per CDR3 protein, called by TCRdb with MiXCR from the reads. The table has about 310,000 distinct CDR3 sequences, roughly 25% seen once. The sample here was cultured PBMCs, taken from culture after CMV antigen stimulation. The receptor source for this set is a human donor in good health (CMV status not recorded). Some clones in this sample may be carry-over from other donors' samples. CDR3s include the opening cysteine and the closing phenylalanine or tryptophan.

len	v_gene	j_gene	CDR3aa
14	TRBV5-1	TRBJ2-2	CASSQNTLTGELFF
17	TRBV19	TRBJ2-1	CASSNLQAANSYNEQFF
14	TRBV10-3	TRBJ1-2	CAISGGSATYGYTF
12	TRBV19	TRBJ1-5	CAASSPNQPQHF
14	TRBV6-2/TRBV6-3	TRBJ2-7	CASREGLAVNEQYF
16	TRBV2	TRBJ2-1	CASSAGTSGLYNEQFF
13	TRBV3-1	TRBJ2-7	CASTQQEAREQYF
18	TRBV19	TRBJ2-3	CASSSTTGQGAKDDTQYF
15	TRBV7-2	TRBJ1-4	CASSLNGPIPEKLFF
15	TRBV24-1	TRBJ2-1	CATSDTPGQGGEQFF
14	TRBV7-9	TRBJ2-5	CASSSDGRGETQYF
14	TRBV18	TRBJ1-3	CASSPPMAANTIYF
14	TRBV6-5	TRBJ2-5	CASSYGGSQETQYF
17	TRBV14	TRBJ2-1	CASSQPPISGPYNEQFF
15	TRBV4-1	TRBJ2-1	CASSHLAGGRNEQFF
16	TRBV12-3/TRBV12-4	TRBJ2-3	CASSTWTSGSTDTQYF
14	TRBV19	TRBJ1-1	CASGWTDSNTEAFF
11	TRBV5-6	TRBJ1-3	CVPGRGNTIYF
14	TRBV5-4	TRBJ2-3	CASSISGLTDTQYF
16	TRBV6-2/TRBV6-3	TRBJ2-1	CASSYGRGAENNEQFF
13	TRBV7-2	TRBJ2-5	CASSRGQVETQYF
13	TRBV19	TRBJ2-2	CASSIPGPGELFF
14	TRBV11-2	TRBJ1-2	CASSHRQGNYGYTF
12	TRBV12-3/TRBV12-4	TRBJ1-5	CASSFRRQPQHF
18	TRBV4-2	TRBJ2-1	CASSQVLARRSSYNEQFF
13	TRBV4-3	TRBJ1-1	CASSHGQNTEAFF
14	TRBV4-1	TRBJ1-1	CASSQNDREAEAFF